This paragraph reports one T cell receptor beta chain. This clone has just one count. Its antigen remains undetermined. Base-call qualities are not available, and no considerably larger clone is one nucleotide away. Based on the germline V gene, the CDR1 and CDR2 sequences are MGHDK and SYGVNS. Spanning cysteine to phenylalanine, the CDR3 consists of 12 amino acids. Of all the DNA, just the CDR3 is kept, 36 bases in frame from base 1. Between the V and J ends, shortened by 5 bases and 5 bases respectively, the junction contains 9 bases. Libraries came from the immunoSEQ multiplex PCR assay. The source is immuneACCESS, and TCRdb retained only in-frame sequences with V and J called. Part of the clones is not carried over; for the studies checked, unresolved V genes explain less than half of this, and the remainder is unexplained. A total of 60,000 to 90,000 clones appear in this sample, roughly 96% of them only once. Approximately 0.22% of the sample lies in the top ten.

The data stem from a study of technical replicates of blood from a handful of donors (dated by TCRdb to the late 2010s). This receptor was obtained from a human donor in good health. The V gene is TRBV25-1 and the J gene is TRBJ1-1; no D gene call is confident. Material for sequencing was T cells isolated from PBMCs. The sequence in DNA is TGTGCCAGCAGTCTAGGAAGTACTGAAGCTTTCTTT. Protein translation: CASSLGSTEAFF. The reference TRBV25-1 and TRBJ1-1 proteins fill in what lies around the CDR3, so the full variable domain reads EADIYQTPRYLVIGTGKKITLECSQTMGHDKMYWYQQDPGMELHLIHYSYGVNSTEKGDLSSESTVSRIRTEHFPLTLESARPSHTSQYLCASSLGSTEAFFGQGTRLTVV.